This T cell receptor beta chain was identified during a study of PD-1 blockade in mismatch repair-deficient tumors. Study summary: All were previously treated, progressing patients with eleven to twelve mismatch repair-deficient cancer types. Study-wide results and limits: Tumor-resident clones, often undetectable pretreatment in blood, expanded then contracted after pembrolizumab.

This clone was seen more than once but under ten times. What it recognizes is unknown. TCRs were sequenced from a few patients responding to pembrolizumab. J lost 1 base, V lost 8 bases, and 6 bases had no gene match. Germline values: CDR1 SNHLY, CDR2 FYNNEI. The CDR3 is 14 amino acids. Sequencing used immunoSEQ multiplex PCR; TCRdb keeps in-frame clones, though not all of them. The table lists around 100,000 clones, about 74% of them singletons. This clonotype originated in an adult with mismatch repair-deficient cancer. The gene calls are TRBV2 and TRBJ2-3; 7 bases match TRBD1. This specimen consisted of peripheral blood, obtained 60 weeks after starting pembrolizumab. The CDR3 DNA reads as TGTGCCAGCTATACGGGGACAGGCACAGATACGCAGTATTTT. Protein: CASYTGTGTDTQYF.